There are many counts of the clone carrying this T cell receptor (beta chain). This sample was included in a study of blood T cell repertoires in COVID-19. Background on the study: Acute and convalescent COVID-19 samples came from the United States, Italy and Spain. Nucleic acid was either cDNA or gDNA, and it came from T cells, B-cell-depleted T cells, or PBMCs.

Profiled with immunoSEQ multiplex PCR; TCRdb holds only in-frame clones, not every one. The data hold 200,000 or so clones, with 86% observed a single time. Study members were between about 18 and 89 years old and lived in 24 US regions. There are 15 residues in the CDR3. The J segment lost 0 bases and the V segment lost 4 bases, leaving 3 bases of the junction unmatched. Germline V gene data show CDR1 as SNHLY and CDR2 as FYNNEI. Sequencing was performed on PBMCs or T cells enriched from blood (not recorded which). The chain is built from TRBV2 and TRBJ1-3; 7 nucleotides align to TRBD1. This sequence originates from a woman aged 40 to 50 with acute COVID-19. Here the CDR3 reads CASSVGTVSGNTIYF. The DNA of the CDR3 is TGTGCCAGCAGTGTGGGGACAGTCTCTGGAAACACCATATATTTT.